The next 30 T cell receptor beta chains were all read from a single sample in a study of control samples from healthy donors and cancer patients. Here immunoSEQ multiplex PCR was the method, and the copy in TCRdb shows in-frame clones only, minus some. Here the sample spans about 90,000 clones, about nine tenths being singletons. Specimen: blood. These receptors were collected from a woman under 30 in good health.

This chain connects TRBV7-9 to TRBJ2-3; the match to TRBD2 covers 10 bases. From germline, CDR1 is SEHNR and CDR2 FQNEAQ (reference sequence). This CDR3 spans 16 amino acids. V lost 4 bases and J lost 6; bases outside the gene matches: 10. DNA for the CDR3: TGTGCCAGCAGCTGGCCGGGTAGCGGGGGGACCGATACGCAGTATTTT. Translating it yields CASSWPGSGGTDTQYF.

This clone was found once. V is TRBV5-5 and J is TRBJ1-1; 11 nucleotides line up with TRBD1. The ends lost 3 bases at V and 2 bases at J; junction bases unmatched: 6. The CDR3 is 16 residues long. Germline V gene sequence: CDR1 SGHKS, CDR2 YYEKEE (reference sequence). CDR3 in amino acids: CASSSWGQGGNTEAFF. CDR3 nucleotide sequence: TGTGCCAGCAGCTCTTGGGGACAGGGGGGAAACACTGAAGCTTTCTTT.

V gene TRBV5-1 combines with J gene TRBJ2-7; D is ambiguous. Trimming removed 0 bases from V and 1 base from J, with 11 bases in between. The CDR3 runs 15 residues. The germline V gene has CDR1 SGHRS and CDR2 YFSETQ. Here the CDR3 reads CASSLGSETSYEQYF. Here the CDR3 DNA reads TGCGCCAGCAGCTTGGGCTCAGAGACTTCCTACGAGCAGTACTTC.

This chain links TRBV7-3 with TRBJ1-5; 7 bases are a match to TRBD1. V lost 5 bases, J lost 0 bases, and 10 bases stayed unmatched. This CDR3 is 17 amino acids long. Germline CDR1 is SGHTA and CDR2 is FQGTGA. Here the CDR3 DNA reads TGTGCCAGCAGCCGAGACAGGGTTCCTCTTAGCAATCAGCCCCAGCATTTT. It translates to CASSRDRVPLSNQPQHF.

CDR3 amino acids: CASSLTDTSYEQYF. Written as DNA, the CDR3 is TGCGCCAGCAGCTTGACAGACACGTCCTACGAGCAGTACTTC. The chain employs TRBV5-1 and TRBJ2-7, with D uncertain. The CDR3 has 14 amino acids. V was shortened by 1 base and J by 1 base, with 9 bases between the two germline ends. The germline gives CDR1 SGHRS, CDR2 YFSETQ.

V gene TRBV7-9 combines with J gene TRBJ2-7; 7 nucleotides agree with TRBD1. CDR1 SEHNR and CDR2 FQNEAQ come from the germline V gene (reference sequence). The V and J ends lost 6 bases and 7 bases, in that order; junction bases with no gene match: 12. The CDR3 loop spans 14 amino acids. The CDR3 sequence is CASSLDRTSREQYF. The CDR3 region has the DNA TGTGCCAGCAGTTTGGACAGGACCTCGAGGGAGCAGTACTTC.

In DNA, the CDR3 is TGTGCCAGCAGCCTCAACGGGCCGGATGGCTACACCTTC. Its translation is CASSLNGPDGYTF. The chain is built from TRBV2 and TRBJ1-2, with no clear D. V lost 6 bases, J lost 6 bases, and 14 bases lay in between. The CDR3 has 13 residues. Germline loops: CDR1 SNHLY, CDR2 FYNNEI.

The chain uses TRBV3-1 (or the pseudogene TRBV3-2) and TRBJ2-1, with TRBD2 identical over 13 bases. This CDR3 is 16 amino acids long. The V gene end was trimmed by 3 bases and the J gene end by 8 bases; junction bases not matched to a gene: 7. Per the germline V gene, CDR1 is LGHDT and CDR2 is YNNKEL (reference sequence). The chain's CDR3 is CASSHRLAGGRDEQFF. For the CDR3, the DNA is TGTGCCAGCAGCCACCGACTAGCGGGGGGTCGCGATGAGCAGTTCTTC.

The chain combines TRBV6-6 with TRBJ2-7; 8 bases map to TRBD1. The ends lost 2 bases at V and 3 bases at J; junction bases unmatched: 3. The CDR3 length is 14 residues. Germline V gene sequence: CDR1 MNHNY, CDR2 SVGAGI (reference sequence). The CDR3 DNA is TGTGCCAGCAGTTACCAAGGACAGGGCTACGAGCAGTACTTC. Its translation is CASSYQGQGYEQYF.

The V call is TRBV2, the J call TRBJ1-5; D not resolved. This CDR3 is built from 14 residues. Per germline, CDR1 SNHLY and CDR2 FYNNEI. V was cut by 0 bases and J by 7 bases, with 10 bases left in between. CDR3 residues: CASSEAGGLQPQHF. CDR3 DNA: TGTGCCAGCAGTGAAGCTGGAGGGTTACAGCCCCAGCATTTT.

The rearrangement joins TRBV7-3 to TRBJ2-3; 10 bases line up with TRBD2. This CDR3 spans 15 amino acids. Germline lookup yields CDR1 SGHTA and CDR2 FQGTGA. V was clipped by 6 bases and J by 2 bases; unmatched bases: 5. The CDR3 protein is CASSISGGTTDTQYF. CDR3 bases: TGTGCCAGCAGTATTAGCGGGGGGACCACAGATACGCAGTATTTT.

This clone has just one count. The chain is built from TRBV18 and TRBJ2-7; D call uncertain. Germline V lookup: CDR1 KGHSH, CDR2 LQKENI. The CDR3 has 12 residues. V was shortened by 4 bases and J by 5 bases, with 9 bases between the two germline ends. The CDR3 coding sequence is TGTGCCAGCTCACTGCTTGGGAACGAGCAGTACTTC. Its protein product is CASSLLGNEQYF.

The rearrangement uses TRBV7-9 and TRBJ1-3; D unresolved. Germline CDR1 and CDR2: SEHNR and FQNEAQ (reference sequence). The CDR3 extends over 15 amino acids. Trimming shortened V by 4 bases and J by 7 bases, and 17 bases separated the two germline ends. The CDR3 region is CASSYSTGPGNTIYF. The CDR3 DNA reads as TGTGCCAGCAGCTACAGCACGGGTCCGGGTAACACCATATATTTT.

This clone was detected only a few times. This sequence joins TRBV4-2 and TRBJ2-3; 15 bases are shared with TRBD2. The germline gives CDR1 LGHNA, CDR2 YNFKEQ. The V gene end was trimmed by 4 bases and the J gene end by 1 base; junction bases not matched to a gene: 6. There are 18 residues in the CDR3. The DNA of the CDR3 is TGTGCCAGCAGCCCAGGACTAGCGGGGGGGCCCGGCACAGATACGCAGTATTTT. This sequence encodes CASSPGLAGGPGTDTQYF.

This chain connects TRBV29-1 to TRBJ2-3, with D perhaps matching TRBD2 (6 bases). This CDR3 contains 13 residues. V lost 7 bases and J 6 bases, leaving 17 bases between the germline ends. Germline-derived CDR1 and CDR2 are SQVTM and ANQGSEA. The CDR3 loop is CSAEPAGKDTQYF. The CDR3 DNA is TGCAGCGCCGAACCGGCGGGGAAGGATACGCAGTATTTT.

The CDR3 here is CASSFLGETQYF. In nucleotides, the CDR3 is TGCGCCAGCAGCTTCCTTGGGGAGACCCAGTACTTC. V and J are TRBV5-1 and TRBJ2-5; D remains ambiguous. The length of the CDR3 is 12 residues. Looked up from germline, CDR1 is SGHRS and CDR2 is YFSETQ. Trimming left V 2 bases short and J 5 bases short, with 7 bases between.

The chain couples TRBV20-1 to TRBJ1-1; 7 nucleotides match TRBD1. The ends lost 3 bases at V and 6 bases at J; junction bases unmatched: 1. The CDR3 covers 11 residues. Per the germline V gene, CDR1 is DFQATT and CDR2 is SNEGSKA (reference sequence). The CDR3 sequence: CSASGTAEAFF. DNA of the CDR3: TGCAGTGCTAGCGGGACAGCTGAAGCTTTCTTT.

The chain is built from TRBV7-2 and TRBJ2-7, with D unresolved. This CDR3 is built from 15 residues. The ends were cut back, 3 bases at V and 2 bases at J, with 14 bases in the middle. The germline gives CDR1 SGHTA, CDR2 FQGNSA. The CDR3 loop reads CASSFSWWGTYEQYF. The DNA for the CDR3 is TGTGCCAGCAGCTTCTCGTGGTGGGGAACCTACGAGCAGTACTTC.

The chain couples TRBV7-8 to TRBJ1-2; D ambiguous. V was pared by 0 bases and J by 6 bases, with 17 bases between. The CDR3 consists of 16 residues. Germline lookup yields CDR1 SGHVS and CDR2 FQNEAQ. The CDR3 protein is CASSLALSRIADGYTF. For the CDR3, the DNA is TGTGCCAGCAGCTTAGCCTTGTCTAGGATAGCGGATGGCTACACCTTC.

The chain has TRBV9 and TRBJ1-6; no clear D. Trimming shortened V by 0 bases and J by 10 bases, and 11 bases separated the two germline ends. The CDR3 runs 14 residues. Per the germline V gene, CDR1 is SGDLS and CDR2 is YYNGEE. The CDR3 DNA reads TGTGCCAGCAGCGTAGTAGGGTCGGGGTCACCCCTCCACTTT. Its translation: CASSVVGSGSPLHF.

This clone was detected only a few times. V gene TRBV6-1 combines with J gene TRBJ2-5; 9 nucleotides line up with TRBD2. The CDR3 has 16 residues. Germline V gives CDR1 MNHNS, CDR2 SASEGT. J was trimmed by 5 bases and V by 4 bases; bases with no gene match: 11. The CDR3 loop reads CASSVGTSSGPETQYF. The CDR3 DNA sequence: TGTGCCAGCAGTGTCGGGACTAGCAGTGGTCCGGAGACCCAGTACTTC.

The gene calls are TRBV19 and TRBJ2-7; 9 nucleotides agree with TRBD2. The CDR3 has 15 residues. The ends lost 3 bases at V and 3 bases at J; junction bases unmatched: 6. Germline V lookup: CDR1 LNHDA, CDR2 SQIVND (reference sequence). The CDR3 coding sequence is TGTGCCAGTAGTATCTCCGGGACTAGCAGCTACGAGCAGTACTTC. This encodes CASSISGTSSYEQYF.

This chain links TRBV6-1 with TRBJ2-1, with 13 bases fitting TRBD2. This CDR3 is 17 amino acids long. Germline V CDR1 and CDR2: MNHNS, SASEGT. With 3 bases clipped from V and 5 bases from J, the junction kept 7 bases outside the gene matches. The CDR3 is CASSEVLAGGIHNEQFF. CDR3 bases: TGTGCCAGCAGTGAGGTACTAGCGGGGGGGATCCACAATGAGCAGTTCTTC.

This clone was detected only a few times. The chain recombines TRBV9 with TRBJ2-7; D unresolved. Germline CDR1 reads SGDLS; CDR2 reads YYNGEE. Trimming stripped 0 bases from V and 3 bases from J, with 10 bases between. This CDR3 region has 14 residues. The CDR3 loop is CASSVEATNYEQYF. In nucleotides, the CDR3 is TGTGCCAGCAGCGTAGAGGCGACCAACTACGAGCAGTACTTC.

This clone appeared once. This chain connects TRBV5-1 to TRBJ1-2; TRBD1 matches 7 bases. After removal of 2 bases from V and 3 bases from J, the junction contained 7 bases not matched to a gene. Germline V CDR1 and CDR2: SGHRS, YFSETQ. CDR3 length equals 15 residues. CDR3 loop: CASSFGRGLDYGYTF. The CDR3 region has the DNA TGCGCCAGCAGCTTTGGGAGGGGGCTGGACTATGGCTACACCTTC.

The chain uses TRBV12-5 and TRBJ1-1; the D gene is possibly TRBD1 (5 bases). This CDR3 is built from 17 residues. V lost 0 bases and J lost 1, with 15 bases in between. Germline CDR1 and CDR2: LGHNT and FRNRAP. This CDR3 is CASGLVLGGAWNTEAFF. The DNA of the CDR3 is TGTGCTAGTGGTTTGGTACTCGGTGGGGCTTGGAACACTGAAGCTTTCTTT.

The CDR3 reads CAGGGAGGSNTEAFF. The CDR3 nucleotides are TGTGCCGGAGGAGGGGCAGGGGGCTCGAACACTGAAGCTTTCTTT. The J gene is TRBJ1-1, the V gene TRBV2; 8 bases align to TRBD1. This CDR3 has 15 amino acids. Germline CDR1 reads SNHLY; CDR2 reads FYNNEI. The V gene end was trimmed by 11 bases and the J gene end by 1 base; junction bases not matched to a gene: 12.

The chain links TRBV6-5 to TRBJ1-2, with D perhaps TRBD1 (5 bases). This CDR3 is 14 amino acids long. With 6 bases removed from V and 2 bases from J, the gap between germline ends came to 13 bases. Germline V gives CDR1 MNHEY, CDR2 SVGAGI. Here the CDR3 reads CASSPVAGNYGYTF. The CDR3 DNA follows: TGTGCCAGCAGCCCCGTTGCAGGGAACTATGGCTACACCTTC.

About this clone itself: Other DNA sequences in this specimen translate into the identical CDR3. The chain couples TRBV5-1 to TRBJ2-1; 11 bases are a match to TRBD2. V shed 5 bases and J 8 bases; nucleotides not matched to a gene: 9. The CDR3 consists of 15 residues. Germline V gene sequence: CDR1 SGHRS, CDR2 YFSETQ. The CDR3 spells CASSLPLAGDDEQFF. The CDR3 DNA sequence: TGCGCCAGCAGTCTCCCACTAGCGGGGGATGATGAGCAGTTCTTC.

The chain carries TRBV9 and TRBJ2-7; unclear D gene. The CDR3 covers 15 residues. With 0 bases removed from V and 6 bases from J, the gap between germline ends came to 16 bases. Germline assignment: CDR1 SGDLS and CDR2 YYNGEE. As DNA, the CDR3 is TGTGCCAGCAGCGTAGATGGCAGAACCTCCATCGAGCAGTACTTC. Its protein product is CASSVDGRTSIEQYF.